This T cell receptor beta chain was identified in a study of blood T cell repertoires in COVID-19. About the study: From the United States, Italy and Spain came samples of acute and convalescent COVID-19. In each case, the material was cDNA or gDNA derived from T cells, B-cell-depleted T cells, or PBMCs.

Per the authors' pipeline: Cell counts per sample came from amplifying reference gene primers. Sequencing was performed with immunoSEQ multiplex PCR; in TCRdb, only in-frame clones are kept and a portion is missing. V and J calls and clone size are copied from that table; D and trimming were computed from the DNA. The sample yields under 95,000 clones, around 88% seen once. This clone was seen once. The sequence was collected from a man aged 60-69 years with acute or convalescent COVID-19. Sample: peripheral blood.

In DNA, the CDR3 is TGTGCCAGCGGGACAGGGGTGGGCGGGGAGCTGTTTTTT. This sequence encodes CASGTGVGGELFF. The chain combines TRBV27 with TRBJ2-2; 10 bases are a match to TRBD1. Germline V gene lookup returns CDR1 MNHEY and CDR2 SMNVEV (reference sequence). This CDR3 spans 13 amino acids. The V segment lost 8 bases and the J segment 7 bases; nucleotides outside the gene matches: 4.